This record looks at one T cell receptor beta chain sequence and its context. What it binds is unknown. Trimming took 0 bases from V and 5 from J, leaving 13 bases between them. Per the germline V gene, CDR1 is LNHNV and CDR2 is YYDKDF (reference sequence). This CDR3 contains 15 residues. Here immunoSEQ multiplex PCR was the method, and the copy in TCRdb shows in-frame clones only, minus some. The repertoire holds 65,000 to 80,000 clones, with 85% to 90% as singletons. This entry comes from a study of OX40 agonist ivuxolimab in advanced cancers. Study as a whole: At 0.01 to 10 mg/kg, ivuxolimab was administered intravenously to patients every 2 weeks.

Study-wide points: Compared with CD4+, CD8+ T cells on average had more expanded clones. Clonal expansion by week 6 occurred in CD4+ and CD8+ blood T cells (at 0.1 to 3.0 mg/kg).

This sample comprised CD4+ or CD8+ T cells sorted from blood, obtained in a trial of the OX40 agonist ivuxolimab. This TCR came from an adult with an advanced solid tumor such as melanoma, head and neck, liver or kidney cancer. This chain links TRBV15 with TRBJ1-1; tentative D call: TRBD1 (5 bases). The CDR3 region is CATSRDAGYGTEAFF. The CDR3 DNA sequence: TGTGCCACCAGCAGAGATGCAGGGTATGGAACTGAAGCTTTCTTT. The whole variable domain, remainder taken from reference TRBV15 and TRBJ1-1, is DAMVIQNPRYQVTQFGKPVTLSCSQTLNHNVMYWYQQKSSQAPKLLFHYYDKDFNNEADTPDNFQSRRPNTSFCFLDIRSPGLGDTAMYLCATSRDAGYGTEAFFGQGTRLTVV.